A selection of T cell receptor beta chains follows, all from one sample in a study of T cell changes during pregnancy in multiple sclerosis. The data were produced by immunoSEQ multiplex PCR, yet TCRdb's version contains in-frame clones alone and is incomplete. The sample includes tens of thousands of clones, about nine tenths of them seen just once. The sequencing here drew on CD4+ T cells from peripheral blood mononuclear cells, taken after pregnancy. All receptors derive from a female donor in good health, enrolled as a control in a pregnancy study. Each CDR3 is given with its conserved first and last residue. The D gene is left open where the match is weak. Not all rows give a size; the values are once, few, many and, for expanded clones, a class.

V gene,clone size,J gene,D gene,CDR3 DNA,CDR3 protein
TRBV7-8,NA,TRBJ2-3,TRBD2,TGTGCCAGCAGCTTAGACCCCCTAGCGGGAGTTTTAGATACGCAGTATTTT,CASSLDPLAGVLDTQYF
TRBV28,NA,TRBJ2-3,TRBD2,TGTGCCAGCAGTTTATGGTTTACTAGCGGGAGCCCAGATACGCAGTATTTT,CASSLWFTSGSPDTQYF
TRBV30,NA,TRBJ1-6,TRBD1,TGTGCCTGGAGAAGAGACAGGGGATCACCCCTCCACTTT,CAWRRDRGSPLHF
TRBV10-3,once,TRBJ1-4,NA,TGTGCCACCAAGAGATCCGACGGGAATGAAAAACTGTTTTTT,CATKRSDGNEKLFF
TRBV19,NA,TRBJ2-5,TRBD2,TGTGCCAGTAGTTCCAGATTAGCGGGACGACAAGAGACCCAGTACTTC,CASSSRLAGRQETQYF
TRBV29-1,once,TRBJ2-7,TRBD2,TGCAGCGTAACCGGAAGGGCCGGGACTAGTTCACACGAGCAGTACTTC,CSVTGRAGTSSHEQYF
TRBV7-3,NA,TRBJ1-1,NA,TGTGCCAGCAGACGCGGAGTGAACACTGAAGCTTTCTTT,CASRRGVNTEAFF
TRBV27,NA,TRBJ2-1,NA,TGTGCCAGCACCAGGAACGGCCAGTTCTTC,CASTRNGQFF
TRBV21-1,NA,TRBJ2-3,NA,TGTGCCAGCAGCAAAGGCCCTCCTAGCGGGGGGCCCGGCAGCACAGATACGCAGTATTTT,CASSKGPPSGGPGSTDTQYF
TRBV28,NA,TRBJ1-2,NA,TGTGCGCTTGGAGGTAACGACTATGGCTACACCTTC,CALGGNDYGYTF
TRBV4-1,once,TRBJ2-1,TRBD2,TGCGCCAGCAGCCAAGTGTCTAGCGGGAGGTACTTCTTC,CASSQVSSGRYFF
TRBV6-6,NA,TRBJ1-5,TRBD1,TGTGCCAGCGGTTCCCCCGTAGGGACAGGGGGTCAGCCCCAGCATTTT,CASGSPVGTGGQPQHF
TRBV7-9,NA,TRBJ2-2,NA,TGTGCCAGCAGCTTATCCCAGAACACCGGGGAGCTGTTTTTT,CASSLSQNTGELFF
TRBV12-5,NA,TRBJ1-5,NA,TGTGCTAGTGGTTTTAATAGCAATCAGCCCCAGCATTTT,CASGFNSNQPQHF
TRBV7-8,NA,TRBJ2-7,TRBD2,TGTGCCAGCAGTACTGGACTAGCGGGCGTAGGGTACTTC,CASSTGLAGVGYF
TRBV2,NA,TRBJ1-3,TRBD1,TGTGCCAGCAGCGAAAGGACAGGGTCTGGAAACACCATATATTTT,CASSERTGSGNTIYF
TRBV15,NA,TRBJ2-7,NA,TGTGCCACCAGCAGTGGCCAGGGCCAGCAGTACTTC,CATSSGQGQQYF